This TCR beta chain originates from a study of blood T cell repertoires in COVID-19. V gave up 3 bases and J gave up 5 bases, with 13 bases separating them. The CDR3 contains 14 residues. From germline, CDR1 is SGHTA and CDR2 FQGNSA. Authors' data handling: From reference gene primer amplification, estimates of nucleated cell counts were derived. Profiled with immunoSEQ multiplex PCR; TCRdb holds only in-frame clones, not every one. V and J calls plus clone size are reproduced from that table; the DNA served to infer D and trimming. The sample consists of 490,000 or so clones, roughly nine tenths of them appearing once. Two negative PCRs, clearance, or symptom resolution were required of recovered Cohort 3 donors.

Sequencing was carried out using PBMCs or T cells enriched from blood (not recorded which). The V gene is TRBV7-2, the J gene TRBJ1-1; no clear D. This TCR was sampled from a woman aged 55-75 years who had recovered from COVID-19. The CDR3 sequence is CASSFSTGRTEAFF. The CDR3 DNA reads TGTGCCAGCAGCTTCTCCACTGGGAGGACTGAAGCTTTCTTT.